The T cell receptor (beta chain) described here comes from a study of T cells in Graves' hyperthyroidism and ophthalmopathy. Germline V gene lookup returns CDR1 MDHEN and CDR2 SYDVKM. Trimming stripped 0 bases from V and 0 bases from J, with 13 bases between. This CDR3 comprises 17 residues. Template material for amplifying TCR beta CDR3 regions consisted of RNA transcripts. HTBI primers were employed in a first-round RT-PCR of the TCR CDR3. TCRdb processed the multiplex PCR reads anew with MiXCR; each CDR3 protein has one entry. The sample comprises hundreds of thousands of distinct CDR3 sequences, approximately 15% of which are singletons, and over 25% rests with the top ten.

Source material: blood. The receptor was isolated from a woman younger than 45 with Graves' hyperthyroidism. This chain joins TRBV28 and TRBJ2-3; possibly TRBD2 for D (5 bases). In DNA, the CDR3 is TGTGCCAGCAGTTTATGGGGAGCCCCCCCCAGCACAGATACGCAGTATTTT. It yields the protein CASSLWGAPPSTDTQYF.